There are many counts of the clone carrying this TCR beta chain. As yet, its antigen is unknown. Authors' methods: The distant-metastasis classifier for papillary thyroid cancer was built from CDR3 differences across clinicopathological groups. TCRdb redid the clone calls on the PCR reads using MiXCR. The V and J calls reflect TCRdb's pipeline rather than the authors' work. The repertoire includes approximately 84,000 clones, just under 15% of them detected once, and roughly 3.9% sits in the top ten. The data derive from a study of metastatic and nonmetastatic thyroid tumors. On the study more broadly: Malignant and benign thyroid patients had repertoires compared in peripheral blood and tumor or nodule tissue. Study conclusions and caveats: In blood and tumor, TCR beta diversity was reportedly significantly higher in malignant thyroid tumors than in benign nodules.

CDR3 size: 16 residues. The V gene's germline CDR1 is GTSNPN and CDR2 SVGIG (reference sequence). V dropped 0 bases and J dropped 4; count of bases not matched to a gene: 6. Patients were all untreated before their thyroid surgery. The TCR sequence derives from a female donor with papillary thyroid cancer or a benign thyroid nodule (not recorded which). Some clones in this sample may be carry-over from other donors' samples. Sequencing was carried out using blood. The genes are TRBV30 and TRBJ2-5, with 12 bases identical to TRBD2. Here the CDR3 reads CAWSVEGLAGAETQYF. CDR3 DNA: TGTGCCTGGAGTGTCGAGGGACTAGCGGGTGCAGAGACCCAGTACTTC. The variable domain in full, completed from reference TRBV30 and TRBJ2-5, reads SQTIHQWPATLVQPVGSPLSLECTVEGTSNPNLYWYRQAAGRGLQLLFYSVGIGQISSEVPQNLSASRPQDRQFILSSKKLLLSDSGFYLCAWSVEGLAGAETQYFGPGTRLLVL.